This T cell receptor beta chain was obtained from a study of blood T cell repertoires in COVID-19. In the authors' methods: Amplified reference gene primers provided the basis for estimating nucleated cell counts. Sequencing used immunoSEQ multiplex PCR; TCRdb keeps in-frame clones, though not all of them. Clone size and the V and J calls come from that table; the DNA yielded D and trimming. Counted here are under 350,000 clones, approximately 90% occurring once; the ten biggest clones make up around 4%. Those who participated ranged in age from 18 to 89 years and resided in 20 to 25 US areas. Recovery meant two consecutive negative NP/OP PCR tests, professional clearance, or resolved symptoms. The CDR3 totals 17 residues. Per germline, CDR1 KGHDR and CDR2 SFDVKD. V was pared by 0 bases and J by 1 base, with 0 bases of the junction left unmatched.

The rearrangement links TRBV24-1 to TRBJ2-1; 12 nucleotides agree with TRBD2. The receptor was derived from a man aged 25-45 years who had recovered from COVID-19. The sample comprised PBMCs or T cells enriched from blood (not recorded which). Here the CDR3 reads CATSDLTSGGSYNEQFF. The DNA of the CDR3 is TGTGCCACCAGTGATTTGACTAGCGGGGGGTCCTACAATGAGCAGTTCTTC.